This T cell receptor (beta chain) is drawn from a study of T cells in Graves' hyperthyroidism and ophthalmopathy. The wider study: Blood was drawn when the patient was first diagnosed and still untreated. Study results and caveats: Most thyroid clonotypes expanded above 0.001 were also detected in blood. Ophthalmopathy onset followed model prediction by a median roughly 6.5 months.

The CDR3 spans 14 residues. Germline-derived CDR1 and CDR2 are MNHEY and SVGEGT. Used for diagnoses were clinical symptoms, serum thyroxine and TRAb, thyroid ultrasound and orbital computed tomography. What was amplified from RNA transcripts were TCR beta CDR3 regions. The HTBI primer set was used in a first-round RT-PCR of the TCR CDR3. One entry per CDR3 protein results from TCRdb running MiXCR on the multiplex PCR reads. The repertoire holds hundreds of thousands of distinct CDR3 sequences, with 13% to 15% as singletons. Turning to this clonotype: Its specificity is unknown. A read error is possible here, since a much larger clone lies one base away.

The sample consisted of blood. The gene calls are TRBV6-2 or TRBV6-3 and TRBJ2-7, with TRBD2 matching over 10 bases. The sequence came from a woman aged 45-65 years with Graves' ophthalmopathy. The CDR3 DNA sequence: TGTGTCAGAGGTTGGGGACTAGCGACCTACGAGCAGTACTTC. Its protein is CVRGWGLATYEQYF.